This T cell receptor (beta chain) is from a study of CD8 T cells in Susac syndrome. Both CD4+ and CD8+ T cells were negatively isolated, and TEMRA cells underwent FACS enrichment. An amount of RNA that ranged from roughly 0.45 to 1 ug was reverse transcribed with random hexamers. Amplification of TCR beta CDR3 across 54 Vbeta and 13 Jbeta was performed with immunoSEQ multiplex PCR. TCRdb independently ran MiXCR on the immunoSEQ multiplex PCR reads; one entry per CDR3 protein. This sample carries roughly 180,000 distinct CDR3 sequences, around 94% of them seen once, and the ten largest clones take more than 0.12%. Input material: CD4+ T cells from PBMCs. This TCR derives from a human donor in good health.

CDR3: CASSPSGGRGNSPLHF. For the CDR3, the DNA is TGTGCCAGCAGCCCCTCCGGCGGAAGGGGGAATTCACCCCTCCACTTT. The rearrangement links TRBV12-3 or TRBV12-4 to TRBJ1-6; D is perhaps TRBD1 (6 bases). The length of the CDR3 is 16 residues. V lost 6 bases and J 7 bases, leaving 19 bases between the germline ends.